This T cell receptor beta chain was obtained from a study of blood T cell repertoires in COVID-19 (dated by TCRdb to 2020 to 2021). Background for the entire study: Collaborator samples came from the United States, Italy and Spain and covered acute and convalescent phases of COVID-19. The prospective study material was composed of cDNA or gDNA derived from T cells, B-cell-depleted T cells, or PBMCs. Deeply sampled blood TCRbeta repertoires from subjects exposed to, actively infected with, or recovered from COVID-19 were included in the dataset. The repertoires were made available in a free public database intended to serve as a resource for research on the immune response to SARS-CoV-2. The samples were drawn from two sources: the first 160 participants of the ongoing ImmuneRACE study, and 1,000 to 1,500 subjects contributed by 6 global collaborators. Nearly every sample came with metadata listing a de-identified subject ID, COVID-19 status, age in years and sex. HLA class I and class II types, where available, came from metadata supplied by the sample provider rather than from assay-based typing.

Collaborating institutions collected whole blood in K2EDTA tubes following their own protocols. Collaborator samples were shipped for TCRbeta analysis as frozen whole blood, isolated PBMCs, or DNA extracted from either sample type. According to the germline V gene, CDR1 reads SNHLY and CDR2 reads FYNNEI. V is cut back by 7 bases and J by 0 bases, with 9 bases in the junction unmatched. From its cysteine to its phenylalanine, the CDR3 spans 17 amino acids. Only the CDR3 DNA is retained, 51 bases long and in frame from the first base. The immunoSEQ Assay, a bias-controlled multiplex PCR, was used to amplify TCRbeta CDR3 regions from genomic DNA. On the authors' methods: The number of nucleated cells in each sample was estimated from the amplification of reference gene primers within the assay. Sequence reads were collapsed and filtered to measure the absolute abundance of every unique TCRbeta CDR3 rearrangement. For each sample, productive Simpson clonality was calculated as the square root of Simpson's diversity index across productive rearrangements. As stored in TCRdb, this immuneACCESS dataset retains in-frame rearrangements with V and J assigned. A fraction of the clones does not appear; measured against another copy, unresolved V genes explain less than half of the discrepancy, and the remainder lacks a known reason. Clonal size and the V and J genes are those of that table, whereas D and trimming came from the DNA. In all, the sample holds fewer than 11,000 clones, and about 89% of those were seen once. The ten largest make up 5.5% to 6.5% of the sample.

Concerning this clone itself: The target of this receptor is not known. No much larger clone is present one base from it, and per-base qualities are unavailable.

Here is what the overall study found, with its caveats: How much clinical and demographic metadata was included differed by source and by participant, and the metadata was provided uncurated.

The chain employs TRBV2 and TRBJ2-3; 11 central nucleotides agree with TRBD2. The TCR comes from a human donor in a cohort sampled during active COVID-19. The material sequenced was peripheral blood. The CDR3 protein: CASTPSSGGASTDTQYF. The DNA sequence is TGTGCCAGCACCCCTAGTAGCGGGGGGGCTAGCACAGATACGCAGTATTTT.